One TCR beta chain is described in this entry. This sample is drawn from a study of CD8 T cells in Susac syndrome. With random hexamers, reverse transcription was performed on roughly 0.5 to 1 ug of RNA. MiXCR, applied by TCRdb to the immunoSEQ multiplex PCR reads, yields one record per CDR3 protein. The sample has some 48,000 distinct CDR3 sequences; 80% to 95% are singletons. The ends were cut back, 11 bases at V and 0 bases at J, with 10 bases in the middle. This CDR3 spans 12 amino acids. The TCR comes from a human donor in good health. Sequencing was done on a sample of CD8+ T cells from PBMCs. The V gene is TRBV12-3 or TRBV12-4, the J gene TRBJ1-1; maybe TRBD1 (5 bases). The CDR3 nucleotides read TGTGCCCTTTCGGGGCTGAACACTGAAGCTTTCTTT. Encoded protein: CALSGLNTEAFF.